This entry concerns a single T cell receptor beta chain. This clone has only one observation. What this receptor recognizes is not known. Base quality data are lacking; no much larger clone is found one base away. The receptor library was made with the immunoSEQ multiplex PCR assay. In its TCRdb copy, this immuneACCESS table keeps in-frame sequences only and misses some clones. Where compared with another copy, unresolved V genes explain less than half of these, and the others have no known cause. The sample includes over 65,000 clones, with roughly 94% observed a single time. 0.26% of the sample is taken by the ten largest. The data derive from a study of technical replicates of blood from a few donors (dated 2017 in TCRdb). Its CDR3 holds 15 amino acids, cysteine through phenylalanine. The kept DNA is CDR3 alone, 45 bases in frame from the first base. V gives up 5 bases and J gives up 0 bases, and the segment between their germline ends measures 12 bases. Per the germline V gene, MNHEY is the CDR1 and SVGAGI is the CDR2.

This receptor was obtained from a human donor in good health. Sequenced: T cells isolated from PBMCs. The chain is made from TRBV6-5 and TRBJ2-3; TRBD2 is a possible D gene, resting on 5 matching bases. The DNA is as follows: TGTGCCAGCAGTCCGATAGCGTCTAGCACAGATACGCAGTATTTT. Its coded protein is CASSPIASSTDTQYF.